The rows below give T cell receptor beta chains drawn from one sample of a study of blood T cell repertoires in COVID-19. Sequencing was performed with immunoSEQ multiplex PCR; in TCRdb, only in-frame clones are kept and a portion is missing. The sample yields around 250,000 clones, about nine tenths seen once. Sequences were obtained from PBMCs or T cells enriched from blood (not recorded which). The source of these receptors is a woman aged 40 to 50 with acute COVID-19. CDR3s include the opening cysteine and the closing phenylalanine or tryptophan. Fields, in order: V gene, clone size, D gene, J gene, CDR3 DNA, CDR3 protein. A D gene is named only where the DNA matches it firmly. Only part of the rows carry a size: once, few, many, or a class if the clone is expanded.

TRBV4-3,.,TRBD2,TRBJ2-1,TGCGCCAGCAGCCAGGGACTACTAGCGGGAGTAGTGAATGAGCAGTTCTTC,CASSQGLLAGVVNEQFF
TRBV9,.,TRBD2,TRBJ2-2,TGTGCCAGCAGCGTAGCTCCGGGAGGGCTCGCACTTGGAGGGGAGCTGTTTTTT,CASSVAPGGLALGGELFF
TRBV6-2/TRBV6-3,.,.,TRBJ1-5,TGTGCCAGCAGTTACTGGAGTCAGCCCCAGCATTTT,CASSYWSQPQHF
TRBV10-1,.,.,TRBJ2-6,TGCGCCAGCAGTTCCAACAGGGATGGGGCCAACGTCCTGACTTTC,CASSSNRDGANVLTF
TRBV28,.,TRBD1,TRBJ2-7,TGTGCCAGCAGCAGGGACAGCGGATACGAGCAGTACTTC,CASSRDSGYEQYF
TRBV28,.,.,TRBJ1-1,TGTGCCAGCAGTTTACGGTCGGCTGAAGCTTTCTTT,CASSLRSAEAFF
TRBV6-5,few,.,TRBJ1-3,TGTGCCAGCAGACTCGACAGAGCTGGAAACACCATATATTTT,CASRLDRAGNTIYF
TRBV7-3,.,TRBD1,TRBJ1-2,TGTGCCAGCAGCCAACTATCCTGGCAGGGGGGATATGGCTACACCTTC,CASSQLSWQGGYGYTF
TRBV5-1,few,TRBD1,TRBJ1-6,TGCGCCAGCACCGAACAGGGGACGGCGTATAATTCACCCCTCCACTTT,CASTEQGTAYNSPLHF
TRBV13,.,.,TRBJ1-3,TGTGCCAGCCTCATCTCCTGGGGAGGAGGAAACACCATATATTTT,CASLISWGGGNTIYF
TRBV7-9,.,TRBD2,TRBJ2-3,TGTGCCAGCAGCTCCGGACTAGTTTGGACAGATACGCAGTATTTT,CASSSGLVWTDTQYF
TRBV6-5,.,TRBD1,TRBJ1-5,TGTGCCAGCAGTTCTGGACAGGGTGGTCAGCCCCAGCATTTT,CASSSGQGGQPQHF
TRBV5-1,.,.,TRBJ1-1,TGCGCCAGCAGCCTCCGTCCCCAGAGGGGGACTGAAGCTTTCTTT,CASSLRPQRGTEAFF
TRBV4-1,.,TRBD2,TRBJ2-1,TGCGCCAGCAGCCAACGCTTACTAGCGGGGAATGAGCAGTTCTTC,CASSQRLLAGNEQFF
TRBV6-5,.,.,TRBJ1-1,TGTGCCAGCAGGAACTCCCGGGACACTGAAGCTTTCTTT,CASRNSRDTEAFF
TRBV14,.,.,TRBJ1-2,TGTGCCAGCAGCCAGCAGACAGGAATGGTCTATGGCTACACCTTC,CASSQQTGMVYGYTF
TRBV5-1,.,.,TRBJ1-3,TGCGCCAGCAGCCCCCTTTCGGGGGTGGGTGGAAACACCATATATTTT,CASSPLSGVGGNTIYF
TRBV5-1,.,.,TRBJ1-1,TGCGCCAGCAGCTTACAGGGTACAAGAGCTTTCTTT,CASSLQGTRAFF
TRBV19,once,TRBD2,TRBJ2-1,TGTGCCAGTAGCGGACTAGCGGGAGGGCATGAGCAGTTCTTC,CASSGLAGGHEQFF
TRBV15,.,TRBD1,TRBJ2-7,TGTGCCACCAGCAAACCGGGACAGGGGGGCGAGCAGTACTTC,CATSKPGQGGEQYF
TRBV6-5,.,.,TRBJ1-1,TGTGCCAGCAGTAATGACTTGAACACTGAAGCTTTCTTT,CASSNDLNTEAFF
TRBV7-9,.,.,TRBJ1-3,TGTGCCAGCAGCCACAACCCTGTAAACACCATATATTTT,CASSHNPVNTIYF
TRBV6-5,.,.,TRBJ2-7,TGTGCCAGCAGGGCGGCGCAGGGGGGCGAGCAGTACTTC,CASRAAQGGEQYF
TRBV5-1,few,TRBD1,TRBJ1-2,TGCGCCAGCAGCTTGACAGGGGAGAGTGGCTATGGCTACACCTTC,CASSLTGESGYGYTF
TRBV7-2,.,TRBD2,TRBJ2-2,TGTGCCAGCAGCCCCACTAGCGGGGTTGTTAGTACCGGGGAGCTGTTTTTT,CASSPTSGVVSTGELFF
TRBV19,.,TRBD2,TRBJ2-1,TGTGCCAGTAGTTTGGTGGCGGGAGGAGGAGACAATGAGCAGTTCTTC,CASSLVAGGGDNEQFF
TRBV9,.,TRBD1,TRBJ1-2,TGTGCCAGCAGCGTAGTTGGACAGGGAGGTGGCTACACCTTC,CASSVVGQGGGYTF
TRBV9,.,TRBD2,TRBJ2-7,TGTGCCAGCAGCGCTAGCGGGTACGAGCAGTACTTC,CASSASGYEQYF
TRBV19,few,TRBD1,TRBJ2-6,TGTGCCAGTAGTATTGGGGACAGGGGGTTTGACTCTGGGGCCAACGTCCTGACTTTC,CASSIGDRGFDSGANVLTF
TRBV10-2,.,TRBD2,TRBJ2-1,TGCGCCAGCCGGGGGGCGGGAGGCTACAATGAGCAGTTCTTC,CASRGAGGYNEQFF
TRBV29-1,.,TRBD1,TRBJ2-5,TGCAGCGTGATTGACAGGGGGAACCAAGAGACCCAGTACTTC,CSVIDRGNQETQYF
TRBV7-2,.,TRBD1,TRBJ1-2,TGTGCCAGCAGCTTCTCCGGGACAGCGGGGGAGGGCTACACCTTC,CASSFSGTAGEGYTF
TRBV5-1,.,.,TRBJ1-3,TGCGCCAGCAGCATCAGGGGAGCAGGAAACACCATATATTTT,CASSIRGAGNTIYF
TRBV12-3/TRBV12-4,.,.,TRBJ1-2,TGTGCCAGCAGATTCGGGTCGGGCTATGGCTACACCTTC,CASRFGSGYGYTF
TRBV27,once,.,TRBJ2-2,TGTGCCAGCAGTTTCGGGAGAAGCACCGGGGAGCTGTTTTTT,CASSFGRSTGELFF
TRBV28,.,.,TRBJ1-2,TGTGCCAGCGGAACCGGGACACCTTTATTCGGCTACACCTTC,CASGTGTPLFGYTF
TRBV4-1,.,TRBD2,TRBJ2-1,TGCGCCAGCAGCCAAGATCTTTTTATCCTATCGGGGACTAGCGCCATCAATGAGCAGTTCTTC,CASSQDLFILSGTSAINEQFF
TRBV7-9,once,.,TRBJ2-5,TGTGCCAGCAGTCCTCGGACAGAAGAGACCCAGTACTTC,CASSPRTEETQYF
TRBV6-5,.,TRBD1,TRBJ1-4,TGTGCCAGCAGCTCGGGACAGGGCCCTAATGAAAAACTGTTTTTT,CASSSGQGPNEKLFF
TRBV6-5,.,.,TRBJ1-1,TGTGCCAGCAGTTACACACAGCGGGCCGCTTTCTTT,CASSYTQRAAFF
TRBV20-1,.,TRBD1,TRBJ2-2,TGCAGTGCTAGTGACAGGGGGTTGACCGGGGAGCTGTTTTTT,CSASDRGLTGELFF
TRBV29-1,.,TRBD2,TRBJ2-5,TGCAGCGTTGCGGGTTGGGGACTAGCGTCCCAAGAGACCCAGTACTTC,CSVAGWGLASQETQYF
TRBV6-5,.,TRBD1,TRBJ1-2,TGTGCCAGCAGTCATGGGGAGGACAGGGCTGGTGGCTACACCTTC,CASSHGEDRAGGYTF
TRBV5-6,.,.,TRBJ1-1,TGTGCCAGCAGCTTGGTCTCGGGTCGGGGCACTGAAGCTTTCTTT,CASSLVSGRGTEAFF
TRBV5-3,.,.,TRBJ1-2,TGTGCCAGAAAGACAGTGATCTATGGCTACACCTTC,CARKTVIYGYTF
TRBV4-3,.,.,TRBJ1-1,TGCGCCAGCAGCCAAGTTTGGGGAGGGTCCGACACTGAAGCTTTCTTT,CASSQVWGGSDTEAFF
TRBV14,once,TRBD2,TRBJ2-1,TGTGCCAGCAGCCAAGCGTCGAGCGGGAGGGGGTTCTTC,CASSQASSGRGFF
TRBV30,.,TRBD2,TRBJ2-1,TGTGCCTGGAGTGTTGCTAGCGGGAGTTATGAGCAGTTCTTC,CAWSVASGSYEQFF